There are many counts of the clone carrying this T cell receptor beta chain. Antigen specificity is unknown. CDR1 is SQVTM and CDR2 is ANQGSEA in the germline V gene. Trimming removed 5 bases at V and 5 bases at J, with 16 bases between. The CDR3 runs 14 residues. These data come from a study of human T cells and chemical hapten exposure. For the study at large: For sensitization, 2% DPC was applied to an approximately 2 cm by approximately 2 cm patch of upper inner arm skin. Patch tests delivered 0.01% DPC to the upper back and were evaluated at 6 days.

Study findings and constraints: It was expanded TCRs that formed significantly more large CDR3 similarity clusters than controls did.

Time point denoted: patch test 1, 2 weeks after DPC sensitization. Treatment in this sample: therapeutic diphenylcyclopropenone sensitization with weekly scalp DPC. Only after blood had been drawn was each patch test applied. MiXCR was run by TCRdb on the RACE reads, yielding one entry per CDR3 protein. There are 70,000 to 100,000 distinct CDR3 sequences in the sample; 6% to 9% occur only once, and about 1.6% lies in the top ten. Sample: whole blood, taken in connection with sensitization to the hapten diphenylcyclopropenone (DPC). The TCR comes from a woman aged 25-40 years with alopecia areata. Some clones in this sample may be carry-over from other donors' samples. V usage is TRBV29-1 and J usage is TRBJ1-5, with D perhaps TRBD1 (6 bases). CDR3 region: CSVRGPGIDQPQHF. In DNA, the CDR3 is TGCAGCGTTCGGGGGCCCGGGATTGATCAGCCCCAGCATTTT.